This TCR beta chain was obtained from a study of T-cell memory formation after mild COVID-19 (dated by TCRdb to about 2021). Notes on the research overall: Most TCR sequence clusters were specific to one of the two donors. T-cell clones expanding and contracting after mild COVID-19 in a couple of donors were tracked by longitudinal TCRalpha and TCRbeta repertoire sequencing. Two young, previously healthy adult volunteers, one female and one male, were included in the cohort.

The paper as a whole reports these results and caveats: SARS-CoV-2 specificity of the second-wave clones peaking on day 37 was not confirmed. Clones contracting from day 15 to 85 had balanced CD4/CD8 phenotypes, while a second wave expanding from day 15 to 37 was biased towards CD4+. Only two mild cases were covered in the study, and larger cohorts including severe cases with pre-infection samples were considered necessary. Some responding clones were detected in pre-infection memory, suggesting pre-existing cross-reactive memory T cells joined the SARS-CoV-2 response. Contracting CD4+ clones turned up mainly in the CM and EM memory subsets, whereas EMRA was where CD8+ clones were enriched.

These reads were obtained on an Illumina NovaSeq 6000. TCRalpha and TCRbeta cDNA libraries were constructed by 5'RACE with constant-segment primers, with sample barcodes and unique molecular identifiers being introduced. RNA was extracted from every sample with Trizol reagent. Library amplification was performed in two PCR steps, and a second sample barcode and Illumina TruSeq adapters were introduced in the second step. Sequencing of libraries was performed on an Illumina NovaSeq with 2 x 150 bp paired-end reads. On the study's bioinformatics: Demultiplexing of reads and collapsing into UMI-guided consensus sequences were performed with migec v1.2.7. With mixcr v2.1.11, UMI consensuses were aligned to TRA and TRB V and J templates and assembled into clonotypes. A clonotype was counted as expanded or contracted only if both edgeR and NoisET called the change significant, with noise models trained on biological replicates. For edgeR calls, the cutoffs were a false discovery rate-adjusted p below 0.01 and a log2 fold-change threshold of 1. As an exploratory analysis of dynamics, max-normalized trajectories of the 1000 most abundant clonotypes were examined by PCA with hierarchical clustering. The CD4 or CD8 phenotype of responding clones was assigned using the separately sequenced CD4+ and CD8+ repertoires. TCRdb reran the public reads through fastp at Q25 and MiXCR, keeping productive beta chains. Identical CDR3 protein sequences are pooled into one entry, listed with their most common genes and DNA. These V and J calls originate from TCRdb's pipeline instead of the authors' own analysis. Present in this sample are under 600,000 distinct CDR3 sequences, roughly 20% of which were seen just once. The ten largest clones represent around 7.7% of the sample.

Notes on this clonotype: The antigen it recognizes is unknown. Qualities for individual bases were not recorded, and no much larger clone is one base off.

Ficoll-Paque density gradient centrifugation was used to isolate PBMCs. V is pared back by 9 bases and J by 2 bases, with 11 bases lying between the germline termini. The CDR3 contains 13 residues, cysteine and phenylalanine counted. CDR3 DNA only is kept here, 39 bases in frame from base 1. The sequence joins TRBV12-3 or TRBV12-4 to TRBJ2-1; TRBD2 is a weak D gene call, 6 bases matching. This receptor was taken from an adult woman who had mild COVID-19 (a few samples of this study predate the infection). The sample titles of this study are shuffled in the database, so cell type and time point are left out; the donor was told from shared clones. The sequenced sample consisted of PBMCs or a T cell subset sorted from them (not recorded which). Here is the DNA: TGTGCCAGTCGGAGGGTGGCCTACAATGAGCAGTTCTTC. This encodes CASRRVAYNEQFF.